The 27 T cell receptor beta chains listed next were all sequenced from one sample in a study of CD8+ T cells in alopecia areata. Treatment described: oral pan-JAK inhibitor, 5-10 mg twice daily. Extracted from the samples, RNA was reverse transcribed into cDNA to serve as the sequencing template. Libraries were prepared by immunoSEQ multiplex PCR; TCRdb keeps only in-frame clonotypes and omits some of them. The table has about 270,000 clones, 50% to 75% seen once; the top ten hold around 0.92%. The sequencing used CD4+ T cells sorted from blood, collected between weeks 51 and 52, from a patient treated with tofacitinib. The source of these receptors is a human donor with alopecia areata.

This rearrangement joins TRBV2 to TRBJ2-1; D remains ambiguous. CDR1 is SNHLY and CDR2 is FYNNEI in the germline V gene. The CDR3 is 14 amino acids. V was trimmed by 7 bases and J by 0 bases, leaving 10 bases between them. The CDR3 nucleotides read TGTGCCAGCATCCAGGTTAGCTCCTACAATGAGCAGTTCTTC. This encodes CASIQVSSYNEQFF. The full variable domain, its missing parts supplied by reference TRBV2 and TRBJ2-1, is EPEVTQTPSHQVTQMGQEVILRCVPISNHLYFYWYRQILGQKVEFLVSFYNNEISEKSEIFDDQFSVERPDGSNFTLKIRSTKLEDSAMYFCASIQVSSYNEQFFGPGTRLTVL.

The sample holds a few counts of this clone. This chain uses TRBV30 with TRBJ1-1; 8 bases are a match to TRBD1. Looked up from germline, CDR1 is GTSNPN and CDR2 is SVGIG (reference sequence). This CDR3 is 15 amino acids long. Trimming removed 3 bases from V and 3 bases from J; junction bases left unmatched: 9. The CDR3 sequence: CAWRVSLQGDTEAFF. DNA of the CDR3: TGTGCCTGGAGGGTCAGCTTACAGGGGGACACTGAAGCTTTCTTT.

The chain combines TRBV5-1 with TRBJ2-7, with TRBD2 matching 13 bases. Trimming at V came to 4 bases and at J to 3 bases, leaving 4 bases not matched to a gene. CDR1 and CDR2 (germline): SGHRS, YFSETQ. This CDR3 region has 15 residues. CDR3 in amino acids: CASSRGLAGYYEQYF. The CDR3 coding sequence is TGCGCCAGCAGCAGGGGACTAGCGGGGTACTACGAGCAGTACTTC.

This clone was detected only a few times. The V and J genes are TRBV30 and TRBJ2-1, with D possibly being TRBD1 (6 bases). V was cut by 5 bases and J by 7 bases, with 12 bases left in between. The V gene's germline CDR1 is GTSNPN and CDR2 SVGIG (reference sequence). The CDR3 length is 12 residues. CDR3 nucleotides: TGTGCCTGGGAGGGGGTTCGTAATGAGCAGTTCTTC. Protein: CAWEGVRNEQFF.

This chain links TRBV18 with TRBJ2-7; D remains unclear. The length of the CDR3 is 11 residues. Per germline, CDR1 KGHSH and CDR2 LQKENI. V was cut by 5 bases and J by 1 base, with 3 bases left in between. CDR3 region: CASSGSYEQYF. CDR3 in DNA: TGTGCCAGCTCAGGATCCTACGAGCAGTACTTC.

The V gene is TRBV30, the J gene TRBJ2-7; D is ambiguous. Germline loops: CDR1 GTSNPN, CDR2 SVGIG (reference sequence). V lost 0 bases and J lost 0, with 6 bases in between. CDR3 length equals 13 residues. CDR3 loop: CAWSVGLSYEQYF. Here the CDR3 DNA reads TGTGCCTGGAGTGTCGGGCTCTCCTACGAGCAGTACTTC. Combining the CDR3 with reference TRBV30 and TRBJ2-7 gives the whole variable domain SQTIHQWPATLVQPVGSPLSLECTVEGTSNPNLYWYRQAAGRGLQLLFYSVGIGQISSEVPQNLSASRPQDRQFILSSKKLLLSDSGFYLCAWSVGLSYEQYFGPGTRLTVT.

The gene calls are TRBV29-1 and TRBJ1-6; TRBD1 agrees at 7 bases. The germline V gene has CDR1 SQVTM and CDR2 ANQGSEA. This CDR3 is 13 amino acids long. J was trimmed by 7 bases and V by 4 bases; bases with no gene match: 4. The DNA of the CDR3 is TGCAGCGTTGTAATACAGGGGAATTCACCCCTCCACTTT. This encodes CSVVIQGNSPLHF.

The V call is TRBV7-9, the J call TRBJ1-2; TRBD1 aligns across 8 bases. The length of the CDR3 is 15 residues. Unmatched junction bases numbered 11, after V lost 6 bases and J lost 5 bases. Germline CDR1 reads SEHNR; CDR2 reads FQNEAQ (reference sequence). CDR3: CASRPAPGQDYGYTF. For the CDR3, the DNA is TGTGCCAGCAGACCCGCCCCGGGACAGGATTATGGCTACACCTTC.

This clone has a handful of counts. The rearrangement joins TRBV5-1 to TRBJ2-3; TRBD1 or TRBD2 may be the D gene (5 bases each). This CDR3 comprises 15 residues. Per germline, CDR1 SGHRS and CDR2 YFSETQ. The V gene lost 4 bases and the J gene lost 4 bases, with 16 bases spanning the gap. The CDR3 bases are TGCGCCAGCAGCGTAGGGACGGGGTCCGCAGATACGCAGTATTTT. Encoded protein: CASSVGTGSADTQYF.

The chain has TRBV15 and TRBJ2-3; 10 bases map to TRBD1. The CDR3 is made up of 15 amino acids. CDR1 LNHNV and CDR2 YYDKDF come from the germline V gene (reference sequence). V lost 1 base, J lost 3 bases, and 1 base stayed unmatched. The CDR3 here is CATSRGQGATDTQYF. Written as DNA, the CDR3 is TGTGCCACCAGCAGAGGACAGGGGGCGACAGATACGCAGTATTTT.

The chain joins TRBV5-6 to TRBJ1-5; no clear D. Germline CDR1 is SGHDT and CDR2 is YYEEEE. V was cut by 0 bases and J by 7 bases, with 11 bases left in between. The CDR3 spans 14 residues. The CDR3 nucleotides read TGTGCCAGCAGCTTGGGGCAGACGCCCCAGCCCCAGCATTTT. Protein sequence: CASSLGQTPQPQHF. Combining the CDR3 with reference TRBV5-6 and TRBJ1-5 gives the whole variable domain DAGVTQSPTHLIKTRGQQVTLRCSPKSGHDTVSWYQQALGQGPQFIFQYYEEEERQRGNFPDRFSGHQFPNYSSELNVNALLLGDSALYLCASSLGQTPQPQHFGDGTRLSIL.

The gene calls are TRBV4-1 and TRBJ2-3, with 12 bases fitting TRBD2. CDR1 and CDR2 (germline): MGHRA, YSYEKL. The CDR3 is 18 amino acids. V shed 0 bases, J shed 2 bases, and the junction held 6 bases outside the gene matches. The CDR3 DNA reads TGCGCCAGCAGCCAAGATTTCGCTAGCGGGGGGGCCACAGATACGCAGTATTTT. Protein: CASSQDFASGGATDTQYF.

The chain joins TRBV15 to TRBJ1-3; the D gene is possibly TRBD1 (6 bases). There are 15 residues in the CDR3. Germline V gives CDR1 LNHNV, CDR2 YYDKDF (reference sequence). V was shortened by 0 bases and J by 2 bases, with 8 bases between the two germline ends. The CDR3: CATSRDWGPGNTIYF. The CDR3 DNA follows: TGTGCCACCAGCAGAGATTGGGGGCCTGGAAACACCATATATTTT. Variable domain in full (rest from reference TRBV15 and TRBJ1-3): DAMVIQNPRYQVTQFGKPVTLSCSQTLNHNVMYWYQQKSSQAPKLLFHYYDKDFNNEADTPDNFQSRRPNTSFCFLDIRSPGLGDTAMYLCATSRDWGPGNTIYFGEGSWLTVV.

At least ten counts were recorded for this clone. The rearrangement links TRBV18 to TRBJ2-7; TRBD2 matches 7 bases. The CDR3 is 12 amino acids. Germline CDR1 is KGHSH and CDR2 is LQKENI. After removal of 6 bases from V and 6 bases from J, the junction contained 5 bases not matched to a gene. The CDR3 reads CASSRSGGEQYF. The CDR3 DNA reads as TGTGCCAGCTCGCGGTCGGGAGGCGAGCAGTACTTC.

The chain employs TRBV14 and TRBJ1-4, with 7 bases aligning to TRBD1. The germline CDR1 and CDR2 sequences are SGHDN and FVKESK. CDR3 length equals 14 residues. V lost 3 bases, J lost 8 bases, and 6 bases stayed unmatched. The CDR3 nucleotides read TGTGCCAGCAGCCACGACAGGGCATCAGAAAAACTGTTTTTT. Translated: CASSHDRASEKLFF.

CDR3 amino acids: CASSPRQGPFYEQYF. DNA of the CDR3: TGCGCCAGCAGCCCGCGACAGGGACCGTTCTACGAGCAGTACTTC. The chain uses TRBV5-1 and TRBJ2-7, with 7 bases that match TRBD1. Unmatched junction bases numbered 10, after V lost 4 bases and J lost 3 bases. Germline CDR1 SGHRS, CDR2 YFSETQ. The CDR3 is 15 amino acids.

CDR3 in amino acids: CASSLMSGGSYGYTF. The CDR3 nucleotides read TGTGCCAGCAGCTTGATGAGCGGAGGTTCCTATGGCTACACCTTC. The chain links TRBV5-6 to TRBJ1-2, with D hard to call. The CDR3 spans 15 residues. V shed 1 base and J shed 4 bases, with 14 bases lying between them. Looked up from germline, CDR1 is SGHDT and CDR2 is YYEEEE.

About this clone itself: One end of the junction varies from germline; a read error may be responsible. The V gene is TRBV29-1, the J gene TRBJ1-1; D gene unclear. This CDR3 is 11 amino acids long. Germline V gene data show CDR1 as SQVTM and CDR2 as ANQGSEA. In nucleotides, the CDR3 is TGCAGCTCACAAGCCGATACTGAAACTTTCTTT. It yields the protein CSSQADTETFF.

This clone has just a few counts. The J gene is TRBJ2-3, the V gene TRBV29-1; TRBD1 matches at 7 bases. The CDR3 is made up of 12 amino acids. V trimming: 8 bases; J trimming: 5 bases; junction bases outside the gene matches: 7. The germline gives CDR1 SQVTM, CDR2 ANQGSEA. The CDR3 protein is CSKQGPGDTQYF. The CDR3 DNA follows: TGCAGCAAACAGGGGCCCGGAGATACGCAGTATTTT.

This clone appeared a few times. In DNA, the CDR3 is TGTGCCAGCTGGGGCTCCGGAGATACGCAGTATTTT. It codes for CASWGSGDTQYF. The chain recombines TRBV6-6 with TRBJ2-3; perhaps TRBD1 as D (5 bases). The germline V gene has CDR1 MNHNY and CDR2 SVGAGI (reference sequence). Trimming took 8 bases from V and 5 from J, leaving 11 bases between them. The CDR3 runs 12 residues.

This clone showed up just a few times. CDR3 coding DNA: TGCGCCAGCAGCTACTCAGGGATTAGGTCCTACGAGCAGTACTTC. Translated: CASSYSGIRSYEQYF. The J gene is TRBJ2-7, the V gene TRBV5-1, with TRBD1 as a possible D gene (5 bases). Germline V gives CDR1 SGHRS, CDR2 YFSETQ. The CDR3 runs 15 residues. Trimming left V 3 bases short and J 1 base short, with 14 bases between.

The V gene is TRBV7-2, the J gene TRBJ2-5; D call uncertain. Between the trimmed V and J ends, which lost 7 bases and 1 base, there was a span of 13 bases. Germline loops: CDR1 SGHTA, CDR2 FQGNSA. The CDR3 is 14 amino acids. In nucleotides, the CDR3 is TGTGCCAGCACTCCGACCCCCACCCAAGAGACCCAGTACTTC. Translated, it gives CASTPTPTQETQYF.

The rearrangement links TRBV30 to TRBJ2-3; D is possibly TRBD1 or TRBD2 (5 bases each). This CDR3 has 15 amino acids. Trimming took off 2 bases at V and 5 bases at J, with 17 bases between the two ends. Looked up from germline, CDR1 is GTSNPN and CDR2 is SVGIG (reference sequence). The CDR3 nucleotides are TGTGCCTGGAGTTCAACCGGGACGGTTGGAGATACGCAGTATTTT. Its translation is CAWSSTGTVGDTQYF.

The chain links TRBV30 to TRBJ2-7; 7 bases align to TRBD1. J gave up 5 bases and V 2 bases, and 6 bases lay outside the gene matches. Germline V CDR1 and CDR2: GTSNPN, SVGIG (reference sequence). The length of the CDR3 is 13 residues. The CDR3 sequence: CAWSHRGIDEQYF. The CDR3 DNA is TGTGCCTGGAGTCACAGGGGTATTGACGAGCAGTACTTC.

The rearrangement links TRBV14 to TRBJ1-6; D might be TRBD1 (6 bases). CDR1 and CDR2 (germline): SGHDN, FVKESK. Trimming cost V 5 bases and J 10 bases, with 12 bases left between them. The CDR3 runs 13 residues. CDR3 residues: CASSWTVGSPLHF. CDR3 sequence (DNA): TGTGCCAGCAGCTGGACAGTAGGGTCACCCCTCCACTTT.

This clone has just one count. The rearrangement uses TRBV19 and TRBJ2-5; a weak D match, TRBD2 (5 bases). CDR3 length: 16 residues. V gave up 3 bases and J gave up 1 base, with 15 bases separating them. CDR1 and CDR2 (germline): LNHDA, SQIVND (reference sequence). The CDR3 reads CASSMRSPRAQETQYF. The DNA of the CDR3 is TGTGCCAGTAGTATGAGGTCCCCGAGGGCCCAAGAGACCCAGTACTTC.

The J gene is TRBJ2-2, the V gene TRBV25-1; weak D call: TRBD2 (6 bases). The length of the CDR3 is 14 residues. V was cut by 1 base and J by 4 bases, with 7 bases left in between. The germline V gene has CDR1 MGHDK and CDR2 SYGVNS. As DNA, the CDR3 is TGTGCCAGCAGTGAATTCGGGGGCACCGGGGAGCTGTTTTTT. This translates into CASSEFGGTGELFF.